These 28 T cell receptor beta chains were sequenced from one sample in a study of cytomegalovirus exposure and HLA in healthy donors. PCR was performed using 60 Vbeta and 13 Jbeta primers. Profiled with immunoSEQ multiplex PCR; TCRdb holds only in-frame clones, not every one. The repertoire has more than 150,000 clones, 70% to 90% of them found once; the top ten carry 2% to 2.5%. Sequenced material: PBMCs. These receptors were obtained from a woman aged 25 to 45 in good health and CMV-seronegative.

J is TRBJ1-2 and V is TRBV29-1, with TRBD1 matching over 9 bases. Per germline, CDR1 SQVTM and CDR2 ANQGSEA. This CDR3 region has 15 residues. V trimming: 4 bases; J trimming: 4 bases; junction bases outside the gene matches: 10. Here the CDR3 reads CSVAGTGRVVYGYTF. DNA for the CDR3: TGCAGCGTTGCCGGGACAGGGAGGGTTGTCTATGGCTACACCTTC.

The rearrangement uses TRBV6-5 and TRBJ1-6; 7 positions agree with TRBD1. Germline-derived CDR1 and CDR2 are MNHEY and SVGAGI. The CDR3 has 15 amino acids. With V trimmed by 6 bases and J by 6 bases, 8 bases remained unmatched. In DNA, the CDR3 is TGTGCCAGCAGCCGGGGACAGCTCACTAATTCACCCCTCCACTTT. This sequence encodes CASSRGQLTNSPLHF.

This chain connects TRBV6-5 to TRBJ1-5; 8 bases are a match to TRBD1. The CDR3 is made up of 14 amino acids. V was pared by 2 bases and J by 5 bases, with 2 bases of the junction left unmatched. CDR1 is MNHEY, CDR2 SVGAGI, per germline. CDR3 loop: CASSYGQGYQPQHF. CDR3 sequence (DNA): TGTGCCAGCAGTTACGGACAGGGCTATCAGCCCCAGCATTTT.

V usage is TRBV15 and J usage is TRBJ2-7; TRBD1 matches 10 bases. The CDR3 spans 15 residues. The ends lost 3 bases at V and 5 bases at J; junction bases unmatched: 7. Germline CDR1 and CDR2: LNHNV and YYDKDF (reference sequence). CDR3 amino acids: CATSRAGQGPHEQYF. CDR3 in DNA: TGTGCCACCAGCAGGGCGGGACAGGGGCCCCACGAGCAGTACTTC.

The V call is TRBV5-5, the J call TRBJ2-7; D may be TRBD2 (6 bases). Germline assignment: CDR1 SGHKS and CDR2 YYEKEE (reference sequence). With 2 bases removed from V and 4 bases from J, the gap between germline ends came to 13 bases. This CDR3 has 14 amino acids. The CDR3 protein is CASSFVGGAYEQYF. The CDR3 bases are TGTGCCAGCAGCTTTGTCGGCGGGGCTTACGAGCAGTACTTC. Supplemented by reference TRBV5-5 and TRBJ2-7, the full variable domain reads DAGVTQSPTHLIKTRGQQVTLRCSPISGHKSVSWYQQVLGQGPQFIFQYYEKEERGRGNFPDRFSARQFPNYSSELNVNALLLGDSALYLCASSFVGGAYEQYFGPGTRLTVT.

This clone was observed once. CDR3 sequence: CASSGTYDSYEQYF. As DNA, the CDR3 is TGTGCCAGCAGTGGGACATACGACTCCTACGAGCAGTACTTC. The chain recombines TRBV6-5 with TRBJ2-7; D is perhaps TRBD1 (6 bases). The CDR3 is made up of 14 amino acids. V was trimmed by 5 bases and J by 0 bases, leaving 11 bases between them. Looked up from germline, CDR1 is MNHEY and CDR2 is SVGAGI.

V usage is TRBV7-2 and J usage is TRBJ2-2; D is ambiguous. CDR1 and CDR2 from the germline V gene are SGHTA and FQGNSA. The CDR3 is 15 residues long. V was clipped by 1 base and J by 7 bases, with 13 bases between them. CDR3 loop: CASSLGGRSIGELFF. As DNA, the CDR3 is TGTGCCAGCAGCTTAGGTGGCAGAAGTATCGGGGAGCTGTTTTTT.

This chain links TRBV7-9 with TRBJ2-5, with 11 bases lining up with TRBD2. Unmatched junction bases numbered 6, after V lost 0 bases and J lost 3 bases. CDR1 is SEHNR and CDR2 is FQNEAQ in the germline V gene (reference sequence). The CDR3 totals 17 residues. The CDR3 reads CASSLATSGSWEETQYF. CDR3 DNA sequence: TGTGCCAGCAGCTTAGCTACTAGCGGGAGTTGGGAAGAGACCCAGTACTTC. The variable domain in full, with the rest retrieved from reference TRBV7-9 and TRBJ2-5, is DTGVSQNPRHKITKRGQNVTFRCDPISEHNRLYWYRQTLGQGPEFLTYFQNEAQLEKSRLLSDRFSAERPKGSFSTLEIQRTEQGDSAMYLCASSLATSGSWEETQYFGPGTRLLVL.

The V and J genes are TRBV7-9 and TRBJ2-1; 8 bases line up with TRBD2. Unmatched junction bases numbered 4, after V lost 5 bases and J lost 4 bases. Germline-derived CDR1 and CDR2 are SEHNR and FQNEAQ (reference sequence). CDR3 length: 14 amino acids. CDR3 bases: TGTGCCAGCAGCCCAAGCGGGGGTTACAATGAGCAGTTCTTC. Protein sequence: CASSPSGGYNEQFF.

This clone was recorded once. The rearrangement uses TRBV4-1 and TRBJ2-1, with TRBD2 matching 7 bases. This CDR3 is 12 amino acids long. Germline V gives CDR1 MGHRA, CDR2 YSYEKL. Trimming took 4 bases from V and 7 from J; bases not matched to a gene: 1. The CDR3 here is CASSLGGNEQFF. Here the CDR3 DNA reads TGCGCCAGCAGCCTCGGGGGGAATGAGCAGTTCTTC.

The V and J genes are TRBV19 and TRBJ1-1; the match to TRBD1 covers 7 bases. J gave up 5 bases and V 4 bases, and 7 bases lay outside the gene matches. The germline V gene encodes CDR1 LNHDA and CDR2 SQIVND (reference sequence). This CDR3 is 14 amino acids long. The CDR3 sequence is CASSTTQGRTEAFF. CDR3 sequence (DNA): TGTGCCAGTAGTACTACACAGGGGCGAACTGAAGCTTTCTTT.

This chain joins TRBV6-5 and TRBJ1-1; no definite D call. This CDR3 spans 15 amino acids. V lost 0 bases, J lost 1 base, and 9 bases lay in between. CDR1 is MNHEY, CDR2 SVGAGI, per germline. For the CDR3, the DNA is TGTGCCAGCAGTTACTCGAGGCGTCAGAACACTGAAGCTTTCTTT. It is translated as CASSYSRRQNTEAFF.

J is TRBJ1-1 and V is TRBV4-3, with D perhaps matching TRBD1 (5 bases). This CDR3 is built from 16 residues. CDR1 and CDR2 from the germline V gene are LGHNA and YSLEER. V shed 0 bases and J shed 0 bases, with 11 bases lying between them. CDR3 DNA sequence: TGCGCCAGCAGCCAAGAGACGATGACAGTGAACACTGAAGCTTTCTTT. The encoded protein is CASSQETMTVNTEAFF.

The chain employs TRBV6-5 and TRBJ2-7; the match to TRBD1 covers 8 bases. Unmatched junction bases numbered 8, after V lost 1 base and J lost 6 bases. The CDR3 is made up of 15 amino acids. Germline CDR1 reads MNHEY; CDR2 reads SVGAGI. The CDR3 reads CASSYLGQGAREQYF. DNA of the CDR3: TGTGCCAGCAGTTACTTAGGGCAGGGGGCACGCGAGCAGTACTTC.

The chain recombines TRBV9 with TRBJ1-6, with 9 nucleotides matching TRBD1. Looked up from germline, CDR1 is SGDLS and CDR2 is YYNGEE. The CDR3 totals 15 residues. V gave up 0 bases and J gave up 10 bases; unmatched junction bases: 5. CDR3 loop: CASSVAWDRESPLHF. In DNA form, the CDR3 reads TGTGCCAGCAGCGTAGCTTGGGACAGGGAATCACCCCTCCACTTT.

In its sample, this clone was seen once. V usage is TRBV27 and J usage is TRBJ2-7, with D possibly being TRBD1 (5 bases). Germline lookup yields CDR1 MNHEY and CDR2 SMNVEV (reference sequence). The CDR3 consists of 14 residues. Trimming took off 3 bases at V and 2 bases at J, with 11 bases between the two ends. The DNA of the CDR3 is TGTGCCAGCAGTTTTCTTGACAGACCCTACGAGCAGTACTTC. It yields the protein CASSFLDRPYEQYF.

The genes are TRBV9 and TRBJ2-5; 9 nucleotides align to TRBD2. This CDR3 comprises 17 residues. With 1 base clipped from V and 4 bases from J, the junction kept 11 bases outside the gene matches. Looked up from germline, CDR1 is SGDLS and CDR2 is YYNGEE. As DNA, the CDR3 is TGTGCCAGCAGCGTACCTCTCTCAGCGGGAGGTGGAGAGACCCAGTACTTC. This codes for CASSVPLSAGGGETQYF.

This clone was recorded only once. The chain combines TRBV4-3 with TRBJ2-7; 7 positions match TRBD1. After removal of 4 bases from V and 1 base from J, the junction contained 10 bases not matched to a gene. CDR1 is LGHNA, CDR2 YSLEER, per germline. The CDR3 loop spans 16 amino acids. CDR3 in amino acids: CASSPSPRQGSYEQYF. CDR3 sequence (DNA): TGCGCCAGCAGCCCTAGTCCGAGACAGGGTTCCTACGAGCAGTACTTC.

The genes are TRBV5-1 and TRBJ1-4; the match to TRBD1 covers 7 bases. This CDR3 spans 16 amino acids. CDR1 is SGHRS and CDR2 is YFSETQ in the germline V gene. The trim removed 3 bases at V and 4 bases at J, leaving 9 bases unmatched. CDR3 nucleotides: TGCGCCAGCAGCTCTCGGACAGGAAGCGGTAATGAAAAACTGTTTTTT. Translation: CASSSRTGSGNEKLFF.

This chain joins TRBV5-4 and TRBJ1-2; unclear D gene. The V end lost 4 bases, the J end lost 7 bases, and 23 bases lay between the germline ends. There are 16 residues in the CDR3. Per germline, CDR1 SGHNT and CDR2 YYREEE (reference sequence). The CDR3 nucleotides are TGTGCCAGCAGCCCGGTAGTCGGGGTTCGTTTACCTGGCTACACCTTC. Translation: CASSPVVGVRLPGYTF.

To note about this clone: This sample also contains other DNA sequences that code for the same CDR3. V is TRBV28 and J is TRBJ2-7; a possible D gene is TRBD2 (5 bases). Trimming removed 4 bases from V and 0 bases from J, with 7 bases in between. Looked up from germline, CDR1 is MDHEN and CDR2 is SYDVKM. This CDR3 spans 13 amino acids. The DNA of the CDR3 is TGTGCCAGCAGTTCGGGGAGCTCCTACGAGCAGTACTTC. Protein product: CASSSGSSYEQYF.

V usage is TRBV9 and J usage is TRBJ2-3; 7 bases map to TRBD1. J gave up 0 bases and V 2 bases, and 3 bases lay outside the gene matches. Germline V gene data show CDR1 as SGDLS and CDR2 as YYNGEE. There are 15 residues in the CDR3. CDR3 loop: CASSVGTASTDTQYF. CDR3 DNA sequence: TGTGCCAGCAGCGTCGGGACAGCAAGCACAGATACGCAGTATTTT. The full variable domain, in which reference TRBV9 and TRBJ2-3 provide the parts outside the CDR3, is DSGVTQTPKHLITATGQRVTLRCSPRSGDLSVYWYQQSLDQGLQFLIQYYNGEERAKGNILERFSAQQFPDLHSELNLSSLELGDSALYFCASSVGTASTDTQYFGPGTRLTVL.

The chain has TRBV19 and TRBJ2-1; 9 bases agree with TRBD2. The V gene's germline CDR1 is LNHDA and CDR2 SQIVND (reference sequence). This CDR3 has 14 amino acids. With 3 bases clipped from V and 12 bases from J, the junction kept 9 bases outside the gene matches. This chain's CDR3 is CASSISSGGTGQFF. The CDR3 nucleotides read TGTGCCAGTAGTATTTCAAGCGGGGGGACGGGGCAGTTCTTC.

The chain recombines TRBV15 with TRBJ1-3; 8 nucleotides line up with TRBD1. V trimming: 0 bases; J trimming: 4 bases; junction bases outside the gene matches: 2. CDR3 length: 15 residues. Germline V gene sequence: CDR1 LNHNV, CDR2 YYDKDF (reference sequence). In DNA form, the CDR3 reads TGTGCCACCAGCAGAGATCGGACAGGGGGAAACACCATATATTTT. Translating gives CATSRDRTGGNTIYF.

V and J are TRBV7-2 and TRBJ1-2; the D gene is possibly TRBD1 (5 bases). This CDR3 is built from 13 residues. Germline CDR1 and CDR2: SGHTA and FQGNSA. Trimming pared 1 base from V and 8 bases from J, leaving 11 bases between. The CDR3 is CASSLGGGGGYTF. Here the CDR3 DNA reads TGTGCCAGCAGCTTAGGGGGGGGTGGGGGCTACACCTTC.

The chain employs TRBV10-1 and TRBJ2-2; a possible D gene is TRBD2 (7 bases). V was shortened by 5 bases and J by 0 bases, with 10 bases between the two germline ends. Per germline, CDR1 WNHNN and CDR2 SYGVQD (reference sequence). The CDR3 totals 15 residues. CDR3 protein: CASSLGGPNTGELFF. Here the CDR3 DNA reads TGCGCCAGCAGTTTGGGGGGGCCGAACACCGGGGAGCTGTTTTTT.

In its sample, this clone was seen once. This chain uses TRBV7-8 with TRBJ1-3; D remains ambiguous. Germline lookup yields CDR1 SGHVS and CDR2 FQNEAQ. Trimming removed 5 bases from V and 3 bases from J, with 5 bases in between. There are 12 residues in the CDR3. CDR3 nucleotide sequence: TGTGCCAGCAGCCCACTTGGAAACACCATATATTTT. The encoded protein is CASSPLGNTIYF.

This clone was seen only a few times. The V call is TRBV28, the J call TRBJ1-3; 7 bases match TRBD1. V trimming: 3 bases; J trimming: 0 bases; junction bases outside the gene matches: 5. The V gene's germline CDR1 is MDHEN and CDR2 SYDVKM. This CDR3 is 16 amino acids long. The CDR3 loop is CASSFSDRNSGNTIYF. Written as DNA, the CDR3 is TGTGCCAGCAGTTTTTCGGACAGGAACTCTGGAAACACCATATATTTT.